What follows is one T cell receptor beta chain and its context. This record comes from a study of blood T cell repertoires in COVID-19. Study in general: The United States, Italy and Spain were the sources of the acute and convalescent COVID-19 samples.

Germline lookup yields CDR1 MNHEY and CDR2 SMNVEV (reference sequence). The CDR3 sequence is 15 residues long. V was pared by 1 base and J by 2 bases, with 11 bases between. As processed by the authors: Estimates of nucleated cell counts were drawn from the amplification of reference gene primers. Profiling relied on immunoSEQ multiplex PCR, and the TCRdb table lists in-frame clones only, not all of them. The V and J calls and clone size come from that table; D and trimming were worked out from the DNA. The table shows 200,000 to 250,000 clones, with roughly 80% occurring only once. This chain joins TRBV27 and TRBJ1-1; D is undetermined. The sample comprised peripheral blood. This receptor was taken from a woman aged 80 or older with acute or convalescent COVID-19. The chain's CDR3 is CASSLYTALNTEAFF. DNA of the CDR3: TGTGCCAGCAGTTTATATACAGCCCTCAACACTGAAGCTTTCTTT.